This TCR beta chain comes out of a study of OX40 agonist ivuxolimab in advanced cancers. At the level of the study: A history of anti-PD-1, anti-PD-L1 or anti-CTLA-4 therapy was acceptable, and over 30% had some.

Overall study findings and caveats: At 0.1 to 3.0 mg/kg, clonal expansion of CD4+ and CD8+ blood T cells had occurred by week 6.

Libraries were prepared by immunoSEQ multiplex PCR; TCRdb keeps only in-frame clonotypes and omits some of them. The sample has 60,000 to 80,000 clones; over 75% are singletons. As concerns this clone: Its cognate antigen is unknown.

Germline V gives CDR1 PRHDT, CDR2 FYEKMQ (reference sequence). The ends were cut back, 2 bases at V and 4 bases at J, with 14 bases in the middle. This CDR3 has 15 residues. The chain employs TRBV13 and TRBJ1-2; D remains unclear. The TCR comes from an adult with an advanced solid tumor such as melanoma, head and neck, liver or kidney cancer. The sequenced sample was CD4+ or CD8+ T cells sorted from blood, obtained in a trial of the OX40 agonist ivuxolimab. CDR3 nucleotides: TGTGCCAGCAGCTTAAGTGCAGGCTCAATCTATGGCTACACCTTC. It is translated as CASSLSAGSIYGYTF.